The 17 T cell receptor beta chains below all came from one sample that was sequenced in a study of T-cell reconstitution after alpha-beta-depleted transplantation in children. Unique molecular identifiers were built into the TCRbeta library. TCRdb itself ran the PCR reads through MiXCR, one entry per CDR3 protein. Among about 270,000 distinct CDR3 sequences listed, approximately 9.6% were seen once. The sequences come from PBMCs from the stem cell graft donor, collected from the stem cell graft. These receptors were collected from a human donor who donated a stem cell graft to a child with SCID.

This clonotype was detected a few times. This chain uses TRBV5-1 with TRBJ2-7; the D gene is possibly TRBD1 (5 bases). V lost 4 bases to trimming and J lost 4 bases, with 15 bases between them. Germline V CDR1 and CDR2: SGHRS, YFSETQ. The CDR3 spans 14 residues. This CDR3 reads CASSTEAGRYEQYF. The CDR3 region has the DNA TGCGCCAGCAGCACCGAGGCAGGGCGGTACGAGCAGTACTTC. Combining the CDR3 with reference TRBV5-1 and TRBJ2-7 gives the whole variable domain KAGVTQTPRYLIKTRGQQVTLSCSPISGHRSVSWYQQTPGQGLQFLFEYFSETQRNKGNFPGRFSGRQFSNSRSEMNVSTLELGDSALYLCASSTEAGRYEQYFGPGTRLTVT.

The CDR3 DNA is TGTGCCAGCACCATGCGGCCCCGGGGAAACACTGAAGCTTTCTTT. It translates to CASTMRPRGNTEAFF. This chain links TRBV27 with TRBJ1-1; no reliable D call. With 7 bases removed from V and 2 bases from J, the gap between germline ends came to 17 bases. The CDR3 spans 15 residues. Germline-derived CDR1 and CDR2 are MNHEY and SMNVEV (reference sequence).

A few counts support this clonotype. This chain joins TRBV5-1 and TRBJ2-7; 11 bases fit TRBD1. CDR1 SGHRS and CDR2 YFSETQ come from the germline V gene. CDR3 length: 16 residues. Unmatched junction bases numbered 9, after V lost 4 bases and J lost 3 bases. This CDR3 reads CASSRAWDRGNYEQYF. For the CDR3, the DNA is TGCGCCAGCAGCAGAGCTTGGGACAGGGGGAACTACGAGCAGTACTTC.

This clonotype was found a few times. This chain joins TRBV20-1 and TRBJ2-7; D call uncertain. Between the trimmed V and J ends, which lost 0 bases and 5 bases, there was a span of 8 bases. This CDR3 is 12 amino acids long. CDR1 DFQATT and CDR2 SNEGSKA come from the germline V gene (reference sequence). The CDR3 DNA sequence: TGCAGTGCTAGAGATTGGTCGAACGAGCAGTACTTC. Its translation is CSARDWSNEQYF.

This clonotype was seen a few times. This chain joins TRBV5-1 and TRBJ2-7; D perhaps matches TRBD2 (5 bases). Germline CDR1 is SGHRS and CDR2 is YFSETQ. Trimming cost V 4 bases and J 2 bases, with 13 bases left between them. The length of the CDR3 is 14 residues. CDR3 in amino acids: CASSNTGLPYEQYF. The CDR3, as DNA: TGCGCCAGCAGCAACACCGGACTGCCCTACGAGCAGTACTTC. The full variable domain, in which reference TRBV5-1 and TRBJ2-7 provide the parts outside the CDR3, is KAGVTQTPRYLIKTRGQQVTLSCSPISGHRSVSWYQQTPGQGLQFLFEYFSETQRNKGNFPGRFSGRQFSNSRSEMNVSTLELGDSALYLCASSNTGLPYEQYFGPGTRLTVT.

This clonotype was observed a handful of times. The chain joins TRBV12-3 or TRBV12-4 to TRBJ2-7, with D possibly being TRBD2 (5 bases). This CDR3 has 14 amino acids. Trimming shortened V by 5 bases and J by 2 bases, and 13 bases separated the two germline ends. The CDR3 reads CASSPWGVTYEQYF. CDR3 DNA: TGTGCCAGCAGTCCGTGGGGAGTGACCTACGAGCAGTACTTC.

This clonotype was recorded a few times. The gene calls are TRBV18 and TRBJ2-3; D unclear. Germline V gene sequence: CDR1 KGHSH, CDR2 LQKENI. The CDR3 has 14 residues. Trimming shortened V by 1 base and J by 1 base, and 6 bases separated the two germline ends. CDR3 residues: CASSPLTGTDTQYF. CDR3 sequence (DNA): TGTGCCAGCTCACCACTCACGGGCACAGATACGCAGTATTTT.

This clonotype was seen ten or more times. DNA of the CDR3: TGTGCCAGCAGCTCCGGGACAGGGGGAGTCGAGCAGTACTTC. Its translation is CASSSGTGGVEQYF. The chain employs TRBV7-9 and TRBJ2-7, with 11 bases fitting TRBD1. This CDR3 has 14 amino acids. Per the germline V gene, CDR1 is SEHNR and CDR2 is FQNEAQ (reference sequence). With 4 bases clipped from V and 6 bases from J, the junction kept 5 bases outside the gene matches.

The genes are TRBV18 and TRBJ2-5; 9 nucleotides agree with TRBD1. V shed 3 bases, J shed 4 bases, and the junction held 3 bases outside the gene matches. The CDR3 loop spans 14 amino acids. Germline V gives CDR1 KGHSH, CDR2 LQKENI. The CDR3 coding sequence is TGTGCCAGCTCACCTCCGACAGGGGGAGAGACCCAGTACTTC. It is translated as CASSPPTGGETQYF.

This clonotype was seen more than once but under ten times. V is TRBV20-1 and J is TRBJ1-2; 7 nucleotides line up with TRBD1. V shed 5 bases and J 5 bases; nucleotides not matched to a gene: 14. CDR1 is DFQATT, CDR2 SNEGSKA, per germline (reference sequence). CDR3 size: 15 residues. The CDR3 sequence: CSAPGGGQTPYGYTF. CDR3 in DNA: TGCAGTGCTCCCGGGGGGGGACAGACGCCTTATGGCTACACCTTC.

This rearrangement joins TRBV12-3 or TRBV12-4 to TRBJ1-6; TRBD1 agrees at 7 bases. The CDR3 is made up of 15 amino acids. V lost 7 bases and J lost 9; bases outside the gene matches: 12. The CDR3 is CASTQGGRGSSPLHF. The CDR3 region has the DNA TGTGCCAGCACCCAGGGGGGCAGGGGAAGTTCACCCCTCCACTTT.

The CDR3: CSARERPTDLGTDTQYF. The CDR3 DNA sequence: TGCAGTGCTAGAGAACGTCCAACGGACCTAGGCACAGATACGCAGTATTTT. The chain couples TRBV20-1 to TRBJ2-3; D gene unclear. CDR3 length: 17 residues. V was trimmed by 0 bases and J by 1 base, leaving 17 bases between them. CDR1 DFQATT and CDR2 SNEGSKA come from the germline V gene (reference sequence).

This clonotype was observed a handful of times. V is TRBV11-1 and J is TRBJ2-2; TRBD1 matches at 8 bases. The ends lost 5 bases at V and 0 bases at J; junction bases unmatched: 11. CDR3 length: 18 amino acids. Germline V lookup: CDR1 SGHAT, CDR2 FQDESV (reference sequence). The CDR3 is CASSPQGGQGANTGELFF. CDR3 in DNA: TGTGCCAGCAGCCCCCAGGGTGGACAGGGTGCGAACACCGGGGAGCTGTTTTTT.

This clonotype was counted only a few times. The chain employs TRBV12-3 or TRBV12-4 and TRBJ2-5; TRBD2 matches 9 bases. J was trimmed by 4 bases and V by 3 bases; bases with no gene match: 12. The CDR3 covers 17 residues. The CDR3 bases are TGTGCCAGCAGTTTGGGGAGCGGGGGGCGAAGAGGAGAGACCCAGTACTTC. Protein sequence: CASSLGSGGRRGETQYF.

This clonotype was counted a few times. V gene TRBV3-1 combines with J gene TRBJ2-5, with 14 positions matching TRBD2. Trimming at V came to 4 bases and at J to 2 bases, leaving 3 bases not matched to a gene. Germline assignment: CDR1 LGHDT and CDR2 YNNKEL (reference sequence). The CDR3 totals 16 residues. In DNA form, the CDR3 reads TGTGCCAGCAGCCCCCGGACTAGCGGGGGGCAAGAGACCCAGTACTTC. Protein sequence: CASSPRTSGGQETQYF.

This chain connects TRBV3-1 to TRBJ2-5, with D tentatively TRBD2 (5 bases). This CDR3 comprises 14 residues. V shed 1 base and J shed 2 bases, with 8 bases lying between them. From germline, CDR1 is LGHDT and CDR2 YNNKEL (reference sequence). CDR3 nucleotides: TGTGCCAGCAGCCAAGGGCTAGCTCAAGAGACCCAGTACTTC. This codes for CASSQGLAQETQYF.

This clonotype has a handful of counts. The V call is TRBV10-3, the J call TRBJ2-5; D is uncertain. CDR1 and CDR2 (germline): ENHRY, SYGVKD. The CDR3 contains 14 residues. V lost 3 bases, J lost 5 bases, and 13 bases lay in between. The CDR3 reads CAISDWAAMETQYF. In nucleotides, the CDR3 is TGTGCCATCAGTGACTGGGCAGCGATGGAGACCCAGTACTTC.